The source of this T cell receptor (beta chain) is a study of blood T cell repertoires in COVID-19. Produced via immunoSEQ multiplex PCR; TCRdb's table is partial and in-frame only. Here the sample spans roughly 430,000 clones, 70% to 90% being singletons. Ages ranged from about 18 to 89 years, with residence in 20 to 30 US areas. CDR3 length: 14 residues. V gave up 4 bases and J gave up 0 bases, with 12 bases separating them. The V gene's germline CDR1 is SQVTM and CDR2 ANQGSEA. The gene calls are TRBV29-1 and TRBJ1-1, with D tentatively TRBD1 (5 bases). Material: PBMCs or T cells enriched from blood (not recorded which). This receptor was obtained from a woman between 18 and 30 years old who had been exposed to COVID-19. This CDR3 reads CSVVSGIMNTEAFF. The CDR3, as DNA: TGCAGCGTTGTGTCAGGGATAATGAACACTGAAGCTTTCTTT.